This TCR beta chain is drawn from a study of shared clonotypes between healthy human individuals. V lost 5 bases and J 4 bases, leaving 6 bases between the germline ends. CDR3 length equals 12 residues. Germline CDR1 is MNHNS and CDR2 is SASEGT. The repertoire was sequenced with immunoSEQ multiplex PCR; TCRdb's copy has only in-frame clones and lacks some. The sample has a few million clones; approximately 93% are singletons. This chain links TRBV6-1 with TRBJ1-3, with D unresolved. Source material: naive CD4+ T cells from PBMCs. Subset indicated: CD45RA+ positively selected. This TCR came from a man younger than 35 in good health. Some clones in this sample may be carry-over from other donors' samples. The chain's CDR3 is CASSMEGNTIYF. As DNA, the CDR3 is TGTGCCAGCAGTATGGAGGGAAACACCATATATTTT.